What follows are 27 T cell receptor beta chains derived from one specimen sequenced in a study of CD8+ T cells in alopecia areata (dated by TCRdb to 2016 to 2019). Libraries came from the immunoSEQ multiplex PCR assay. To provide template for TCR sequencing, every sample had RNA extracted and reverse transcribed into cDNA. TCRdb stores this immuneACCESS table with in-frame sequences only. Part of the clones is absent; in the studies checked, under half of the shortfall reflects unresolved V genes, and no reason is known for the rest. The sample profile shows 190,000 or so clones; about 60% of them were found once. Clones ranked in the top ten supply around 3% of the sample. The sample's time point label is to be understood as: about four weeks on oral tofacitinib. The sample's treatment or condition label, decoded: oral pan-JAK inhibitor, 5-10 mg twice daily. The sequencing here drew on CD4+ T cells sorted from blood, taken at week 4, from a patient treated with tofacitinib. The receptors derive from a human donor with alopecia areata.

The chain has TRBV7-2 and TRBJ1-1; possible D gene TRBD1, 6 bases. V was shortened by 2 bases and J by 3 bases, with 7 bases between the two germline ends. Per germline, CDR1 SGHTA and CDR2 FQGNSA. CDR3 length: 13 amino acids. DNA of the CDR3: TGTGCCAGCAGCTTACACAGGGACACTGAAGCTTTCTTT. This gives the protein CASSLHRDTEAFF.

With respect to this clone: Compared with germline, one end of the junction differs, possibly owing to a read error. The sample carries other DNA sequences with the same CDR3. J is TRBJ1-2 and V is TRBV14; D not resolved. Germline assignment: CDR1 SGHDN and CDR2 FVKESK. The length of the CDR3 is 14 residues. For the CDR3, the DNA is TGCGCCAGCAGCCAAGGTCCCTCGGGCTATGGCTACACCTTC. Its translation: CASSQGPSGYGYTF.

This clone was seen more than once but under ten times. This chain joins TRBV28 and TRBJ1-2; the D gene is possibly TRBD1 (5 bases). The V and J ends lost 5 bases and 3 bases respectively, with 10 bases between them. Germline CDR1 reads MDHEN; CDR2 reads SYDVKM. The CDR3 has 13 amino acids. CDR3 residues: CASSETDYYGYTF. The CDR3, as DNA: TGTGCCAGCAGTGAGACAGACTACTATGGCTACACCTTC.

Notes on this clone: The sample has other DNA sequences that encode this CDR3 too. The CDR3 nucleotides are TGCAGCGTTGGGGCAACTAATGAAAAACTGTTTTTT. This codes for CSVGATNEKLFF. The V gene is TRBV29-1, the J gene TRBJ1-4; D unresolved. Germline V gene lookup returns CDR1 SQVTM and CDR2 ANQGSEA. With 4 bases removed from V and 0 bases from J, the gap between germline ends came to 3 bases. The CDR3 spans 12 residues. The entire variable domain, with the rest obtained from reference TRBV29-1 and TRBJ1-4, is as follows: SAVISQKPSRDICQRGTSLTIQCQVDSQVTMMFWYRQQPGQSLTLIATANQGSEATYESGFVIDKFPISRPNLTFSTLTVSNMSPEDSSIYLCSVGATNEKLFFGSGTQLSVL.

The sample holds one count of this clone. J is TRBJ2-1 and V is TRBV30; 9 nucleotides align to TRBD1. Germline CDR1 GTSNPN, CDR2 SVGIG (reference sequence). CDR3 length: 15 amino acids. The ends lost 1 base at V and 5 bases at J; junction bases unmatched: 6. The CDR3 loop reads CAWSAGTGINNEQFF. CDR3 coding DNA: TGTGCCTGGAGTGCCGGGACAGGGATAAACAATGAGCAGTTCTTC.

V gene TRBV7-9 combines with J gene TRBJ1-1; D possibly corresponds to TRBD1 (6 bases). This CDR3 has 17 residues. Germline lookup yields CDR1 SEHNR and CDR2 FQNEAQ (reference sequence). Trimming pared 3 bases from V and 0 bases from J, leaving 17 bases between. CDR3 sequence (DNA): TGTGCCAGCAGCTTTCCTCGAGGGGGGCAGATGAACACTGAAGCTTTCTTT. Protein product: CASSFPRGGQMNTEAFF.

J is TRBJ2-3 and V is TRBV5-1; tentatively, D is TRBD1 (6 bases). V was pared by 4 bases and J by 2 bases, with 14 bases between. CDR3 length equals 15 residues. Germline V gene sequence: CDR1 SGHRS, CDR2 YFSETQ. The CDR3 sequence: CASSPQDSTTDTQYF. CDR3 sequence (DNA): TGCGCCAGCAGCCCGCAGGACAGCACCACAGATACGCAGTATTTT. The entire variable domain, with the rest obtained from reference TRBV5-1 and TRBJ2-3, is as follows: KAGVTQTPRYLIKTRGQQVTLSCSPISGHRSVSWYQQTPGQGLQFLFEYFSETQRNKGNFPGRFSGRQFSNSRSEMNVSTLELGDSALYLCASSPQDSTTDTQYFGPGTRLTVL.

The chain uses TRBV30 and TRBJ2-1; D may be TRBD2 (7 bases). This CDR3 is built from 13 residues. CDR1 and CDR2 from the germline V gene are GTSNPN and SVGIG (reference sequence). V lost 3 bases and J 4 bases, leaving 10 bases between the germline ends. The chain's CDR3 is CAWSGGLYNEQFF. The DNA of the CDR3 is TGTGCCTGGAGCGGGGGGCTTTACAATGAGCAGTTCTTC.

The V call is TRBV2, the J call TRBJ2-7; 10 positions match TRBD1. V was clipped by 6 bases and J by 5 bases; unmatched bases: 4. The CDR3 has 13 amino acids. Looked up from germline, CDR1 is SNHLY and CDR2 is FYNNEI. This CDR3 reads CASSRQGANEQYF. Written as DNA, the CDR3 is TGTGCCAGCAGCCGACAGGGGGCAAACGAGCAGTACTTC.

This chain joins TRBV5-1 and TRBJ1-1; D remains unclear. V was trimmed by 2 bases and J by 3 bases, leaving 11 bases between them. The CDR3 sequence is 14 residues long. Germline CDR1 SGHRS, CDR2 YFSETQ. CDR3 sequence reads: CASSFNGRDTEAFF. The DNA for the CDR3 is TGCGCCAGCAGCTTCAACGGTAGGGACACTGAAGCTTTCTTT.

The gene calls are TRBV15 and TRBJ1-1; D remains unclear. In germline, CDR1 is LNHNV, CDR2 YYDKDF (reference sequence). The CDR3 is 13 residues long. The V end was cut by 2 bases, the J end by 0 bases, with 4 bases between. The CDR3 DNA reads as TGTGCCACCAGCAGAACAGTGAACACTGAAGCTTTCTTT. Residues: CATSRTVNTEAFF. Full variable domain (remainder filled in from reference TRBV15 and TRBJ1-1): DAMVIQNPRYQVTQFGKPVTLSCSQTLNHNVMYWYQQKSSQAPKLLFHYYDKDFNNEADTPDNFQSRRPNTSFCFLDIRSPGLGDTAMYLCATSRTVNTEAFFGQGTRLTVV.

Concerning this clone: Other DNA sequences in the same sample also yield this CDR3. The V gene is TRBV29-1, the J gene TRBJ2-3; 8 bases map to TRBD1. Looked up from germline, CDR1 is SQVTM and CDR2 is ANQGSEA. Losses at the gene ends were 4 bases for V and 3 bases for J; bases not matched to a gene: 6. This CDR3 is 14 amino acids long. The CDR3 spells CSVGGTGGTDTQYF. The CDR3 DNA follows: TGCAGCGTTGGAGGGACAGGAGGGACAGATACGCAGTATTTT.

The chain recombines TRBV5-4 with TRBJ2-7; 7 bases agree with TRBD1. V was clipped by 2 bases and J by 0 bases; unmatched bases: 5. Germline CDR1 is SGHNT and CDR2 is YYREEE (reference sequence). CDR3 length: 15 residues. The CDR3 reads CASSLGGLSSYEQYF. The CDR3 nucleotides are TGTGCCAGCAGCTTAGGGGGCTTGAGCTCCTACGAGCAGTACTTC.

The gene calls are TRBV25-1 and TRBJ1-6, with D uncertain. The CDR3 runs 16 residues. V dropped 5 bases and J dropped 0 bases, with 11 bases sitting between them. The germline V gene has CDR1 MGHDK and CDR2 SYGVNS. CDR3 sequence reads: CASSPKGSSYNSPLHF. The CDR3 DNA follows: TGTGCCAGCAGTCCGAAGGGTAGCTCCTATAATTCACCCCTCCACTTT.

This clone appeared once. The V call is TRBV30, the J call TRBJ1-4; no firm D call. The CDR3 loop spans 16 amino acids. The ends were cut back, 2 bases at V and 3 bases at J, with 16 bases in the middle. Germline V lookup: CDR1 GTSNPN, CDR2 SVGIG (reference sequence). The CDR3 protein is CAWSSPSPAANEKLFF. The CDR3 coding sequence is TGTGCCTGGAGTTCTCCTTCACCCGCGGCTAATGAAAAACTGTTTTTT. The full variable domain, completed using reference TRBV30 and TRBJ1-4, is SQTIHQWPATLVQPVGSPLSLECTVEGTSNPNLYWYRQAAGRGLQLLFYSVGIGQISSEVPQNLSASRPQDRQFILSSKKLLLSDSGFYLCAWSSPSPAANEKLFFGSGTQLSVL.

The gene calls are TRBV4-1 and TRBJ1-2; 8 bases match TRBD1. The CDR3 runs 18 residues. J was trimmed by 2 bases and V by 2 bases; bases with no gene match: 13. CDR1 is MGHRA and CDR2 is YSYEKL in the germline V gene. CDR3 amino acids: CASSQFPRQGQVNYGYTF. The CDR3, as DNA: TGCGCCAGCAGCCAATTCCCCCGACAGGGGCAGGTGAACTATGGCTACACCTTC.

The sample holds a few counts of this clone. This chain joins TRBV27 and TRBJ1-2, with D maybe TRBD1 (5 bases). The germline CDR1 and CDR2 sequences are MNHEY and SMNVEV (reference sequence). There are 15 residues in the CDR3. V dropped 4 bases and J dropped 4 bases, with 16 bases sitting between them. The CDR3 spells CASSSSGNRGYGYTF. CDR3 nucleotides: TGTGCCAGCAGTTCCTCGGGGAATAGGGGCTATGGCTACACCTTC.

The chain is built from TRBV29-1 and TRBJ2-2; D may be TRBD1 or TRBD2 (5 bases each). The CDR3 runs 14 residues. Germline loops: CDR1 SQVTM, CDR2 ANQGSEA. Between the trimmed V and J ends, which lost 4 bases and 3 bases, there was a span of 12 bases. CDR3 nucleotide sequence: TGCAGCGTTGTCATCGGGACCCACACCGGGGAGCTGTTTTTT. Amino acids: CSVVIGTHTGELFF.

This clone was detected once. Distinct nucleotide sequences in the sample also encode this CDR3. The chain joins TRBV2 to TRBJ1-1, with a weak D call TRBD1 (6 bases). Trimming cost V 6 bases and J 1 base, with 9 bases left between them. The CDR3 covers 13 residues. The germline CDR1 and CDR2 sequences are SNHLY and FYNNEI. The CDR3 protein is CASSADRNTEAFF. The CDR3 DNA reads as TGTGCCAGCAGCGCGGACAGGAACACTGAAGCTTTCTTT.

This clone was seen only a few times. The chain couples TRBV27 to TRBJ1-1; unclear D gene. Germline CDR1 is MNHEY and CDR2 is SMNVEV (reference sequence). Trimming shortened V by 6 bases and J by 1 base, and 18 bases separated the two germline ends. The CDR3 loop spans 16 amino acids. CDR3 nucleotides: TGTGCCAGCAGCTCCCCGATCAGGACGGGGAACACTGAAGCTTTCTTT. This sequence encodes CASSSPIRTGNTEAFF.

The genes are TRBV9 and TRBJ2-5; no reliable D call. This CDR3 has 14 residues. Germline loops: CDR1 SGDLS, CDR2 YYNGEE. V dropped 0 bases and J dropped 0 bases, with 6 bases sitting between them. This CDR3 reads CASSVDPNQETQYF. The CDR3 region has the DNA TGTGCCAGCAGCGTAGACCCTAACCAAGAGACCCAGTACTTC. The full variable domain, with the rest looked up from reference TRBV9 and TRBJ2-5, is DSGVTQTPKHLITATGQRVTLRCSPRSGDLSVYWYQQSLDQGLQFLIQYYNGEERAKGNILERFSAQQFPDLHSELNLSSLELGDSALYFCASSVDPNQETQYFGPGTRLLVL.

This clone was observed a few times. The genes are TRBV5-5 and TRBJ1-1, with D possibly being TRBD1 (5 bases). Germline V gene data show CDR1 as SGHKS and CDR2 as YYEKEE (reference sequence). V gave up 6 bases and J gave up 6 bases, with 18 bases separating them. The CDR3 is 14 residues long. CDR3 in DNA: TGTGCCAGCACCCACGCTCTCTCGACAGCTGAAGCTTTCTTT. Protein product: CASTHALSTAEAFF.

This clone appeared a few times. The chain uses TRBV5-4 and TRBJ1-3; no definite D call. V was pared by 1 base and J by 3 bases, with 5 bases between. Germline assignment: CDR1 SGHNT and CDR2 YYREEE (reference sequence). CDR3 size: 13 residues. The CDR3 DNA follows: TGTGCCAGCAGCTTGCGCGGTGGAAACACCATATATTTT. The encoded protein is CASSLRGGNTIYF. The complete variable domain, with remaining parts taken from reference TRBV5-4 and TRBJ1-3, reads ETGVTQSPTHLIKTRGQQVTLRCSSQSGHNTVSWYQQALGQGPQFIFQYYREEENGRGNFPPRFSGLQFPNYSSELNVNALELDDSALYLCASSLRGGNTIYFGEGSWLTVV.

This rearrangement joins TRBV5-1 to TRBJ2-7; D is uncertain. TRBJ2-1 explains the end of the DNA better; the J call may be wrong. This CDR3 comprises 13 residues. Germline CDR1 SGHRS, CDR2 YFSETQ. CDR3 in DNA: TGCGCCAGCAGCTTGCAGGTAAACAATGAGCAGTTCTTC. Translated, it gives CASSLQVNNEQFF.

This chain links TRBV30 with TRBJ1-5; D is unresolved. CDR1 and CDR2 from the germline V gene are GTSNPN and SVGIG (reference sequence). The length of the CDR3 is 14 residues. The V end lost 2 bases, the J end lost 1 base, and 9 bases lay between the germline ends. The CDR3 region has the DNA TGTGCCTGGAGTTATACCGGGAGCAATCAGCCCCAGCATTTT. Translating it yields CAWSYTGSNQPQHF. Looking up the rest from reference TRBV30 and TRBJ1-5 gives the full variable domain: SQTIHQWPATLVQPVGSPLSLECTVEGTSNPNLYWYRQAAGRGLQLLFYSVGIGQISSEVPQNLSASRPQDRQFILSSKKLLLSDSGFYLCAWSYTGSNQPQHFGDGTRLSIL.

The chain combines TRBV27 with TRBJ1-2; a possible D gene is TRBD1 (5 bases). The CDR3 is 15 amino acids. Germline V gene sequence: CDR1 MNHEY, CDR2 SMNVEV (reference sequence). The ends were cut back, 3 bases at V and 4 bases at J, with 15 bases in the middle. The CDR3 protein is CASSFPGARGYGYTF. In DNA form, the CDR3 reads TGTGCCAGCAGTTTCCCCGGGGCGCGTGGCTATGGCTACACCTTC.

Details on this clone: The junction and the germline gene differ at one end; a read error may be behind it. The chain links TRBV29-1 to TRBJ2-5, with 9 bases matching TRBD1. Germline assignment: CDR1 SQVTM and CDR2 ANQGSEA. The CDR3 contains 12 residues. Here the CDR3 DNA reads TGCGGGGGGAGGACAGGGGAAGACACCCAGTACTTC. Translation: CGGRTGEDTQYF.